What follows describes a single TCR beta chain. The V gene's germline CDR1 is MDHEN and CDR2 SYDVKM. V lost 4 bases to trimming and J lost 3 bases, with 19 bases between them. The CDR3 runs to 16 residues. Reverse transcription of about 0.45 to 1 ug RNA was performed with random hexamers. One entry per CDR3 protein, called by TCRdb with MiXCR from the immunoSEQ multiplex PCR reads. Of 250,000 to 300,000 distinct CDR3 sequences detected, roughly 85% appear once; the ten largest clones hold 0.21%. This sample was included in a study of CD8 T cells in Susac syndrome. The specimen was CD8+ T cells from PBMCs. The sequence was obtained from a human donor with multiple sclerosis. The chain uses TRBV28 and TRBJ2-7; D remains ambiguous. The CDR3: CASSSRFTRLFYEQYF. The CDR3 DNA sequence: TGTGCCAGCAGTTCTCGATTTACGCGACTGTTCTACGAGCAGTACTTC.